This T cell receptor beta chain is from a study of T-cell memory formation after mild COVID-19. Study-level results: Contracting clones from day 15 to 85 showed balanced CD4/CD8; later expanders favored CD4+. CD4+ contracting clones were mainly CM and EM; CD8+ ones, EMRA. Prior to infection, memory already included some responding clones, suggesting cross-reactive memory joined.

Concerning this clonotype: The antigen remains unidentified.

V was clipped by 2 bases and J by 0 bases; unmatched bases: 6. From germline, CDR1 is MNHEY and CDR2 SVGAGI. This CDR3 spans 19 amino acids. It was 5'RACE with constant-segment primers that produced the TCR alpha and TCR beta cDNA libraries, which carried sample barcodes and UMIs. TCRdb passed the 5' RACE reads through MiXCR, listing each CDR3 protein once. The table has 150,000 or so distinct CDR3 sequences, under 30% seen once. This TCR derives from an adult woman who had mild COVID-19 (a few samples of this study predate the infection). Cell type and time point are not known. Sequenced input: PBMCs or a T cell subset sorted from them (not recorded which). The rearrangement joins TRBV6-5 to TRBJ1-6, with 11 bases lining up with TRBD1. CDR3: CASSYGGQGESSYNSPLHF. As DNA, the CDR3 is TGTGCCAGCAGTTACGGGGGACAGGGGGAGAGCTCCTATAATTCACCCCTCCACTTT.